The 30 T cell receptor beta chains below come from one sample, sequenced in a study of prognosis after radiotherapy for stage I lung cancer. CDR3 of TCR beta was amplified from genomic DNA via a two-round multiplex PCR. Used in first-round PCR were primers specific to each TRBV and TRBJ gene. Using its own MiXCR run on the multiplex PCR reads, TCRdb lists one record per CDR3 protein. The table includes 10,000 or so distinct CDR3 sequences, approximately 50% detected once. The sequencing used PBMCs, collected before or after stereotactic body radiation therapy (not recorded which). All receptors come from a donor over 45 with non-small cell lung cancer.

Many counts were recorded for this clonotype. The chain recombines TRBV29-1 with TRBJ2-5, with D unresolved. V gave up 5 bases and J gave up 2 bases, with 15 bases separating them. CDR1 SQVTM and CDR2 ANQGSEA come from the germline V gene. The length of the CDR3 is 14 residues. The chain's CDR3 is CSVSILVGQETQYF. The DNA of the CDR3 is TGCAGCGTTTCCATCCTCGTAGGGCAAGAGACCCAGTACTTC. Full variable domain (outside the CDR3, taken from reference TRBV29-1 and TRBJ2-5): SAVISQKPSRDICQRGTSLTIQCQVDSQVTMMFWYRQQPGQSLTLIATANQGSEATYESGFVIDKFPISRPNLTFSTLTVSNMSPEDSSIYLCSVSILVGQETQYFGPGTRLLVL.

By frequency in the sample, this clonotype is medium-sized. The chain combines TRBV6-4 with TRBJ1-6; D gene uncertain. V was shortened by 1 base and J by 10 bases, with 11 bases between the two germline ends. This CDR3 region has 14 residues. The germline V gene has CDR1 MRHNA and CDR2 SNTAGT. The CDR3 DNA is TGTGCCAGCAGTGACTTTTCGAAAGGGTCACCCCTCCACTTT. As protein: CASSDFSKGSPLHF.

This clonotype came up many times. This chain joins TRBV30 and TRBJ2-4, with TRBD2 as a possible D gene (7 bases). Germline-derived CDR1 and CDR2 are GTSNPN and SVGIG (reference sequence). Trimming removed 4 bases at V and 3 bases at J, with 16 bases between. This CDR3 contains 15 residues. CDR3 sequence: CAWTRGGGGKNIQYF. DNA of the CDR3: TGTGCCTGGACCCGAGGGGGGGGGGGCAAAAACATTCAGTACTTC.

In its sample, this clonotype ranks as medium-sized (0.01 to 0.1%). The DNA of the CDR3 is TGTGCCAGCAGCTCCCCTGGGGGCCTAACAGATACGCAGTATTTT. Translation: CASSSPGGLTDTQYF. The V call is TRBV11-2, the J call TRBJ2-3; perhaps TRBD1 as D (6 bases). Germline loops: CDR1 SGHAT, CDR2 FQNNGV. Trimming stripped 4 bases from V and 3 bases from J, with 14 bases between. The CDR3 is 15 amino acids.

In its sample, this clonotype ranks as medium-sized. V is TRBV5-1 and J is TRBJ1-2; D gene ambiguous. This CDR3 comprises 13 residues. CDR1 and CDR2 from the germline V gene are SGHRS and YFSETQ. Trimming stripped 2 bases from V and 0 bases from J, with 5 bases between. CDR3 nucleotides: TGCGCCAGCAGCTTTGGGACTAACTATGGCTACACCTTC. Its translation is CASSFGTNYGYTF.

This clonotype is labeled as medium-sized. This sequence joins TRBV20-1 and TRBJ2-1; 12 bases fit TRBD2. Germline assignment: CDR1 DFQATT and CDR2 SNEGSKA (reference sequence). The ends lost 6 bases at V and 4 bases at J; junction bases unmatched: 7. This CDR3 comprises 15 residues. CDR3 sequence reads: CSATGTSGYYNEQFF. In DNA form, the CDR3 reads TGCAGTGCAACCGGGACTAGCGGGTATTACAATGAGCAGTTCTTC.

This clonotype was observed many times. This rearrangement joins TRBV7-9 to TRBJ1-2, with a weak D call TRBD1 (6 bases). Germline-derived CDR1 and CDR2 are SEHNR and FQNEAQ (reference sequence). Trimming took off 6 bases at V and 6 bases at J, with 17 bases between the two ends. There are 14 residues in the CDR3. The CDR3 DNA sequence: TGTGCCAGCAGTCGCGGACAGCCGAGGGATGGCTACACCTTC. Protein sequence: CASSRGQPRDGYTF.

This clonotype is medium-sized by share. The chain employs TRBV2 and TRBJ2-3, with 7 bases that match TRBD2. Germline V gives CDR1 SNHLY, CDR2 FYNNEI. The CDR3 runs 15 residues. V trimming: 3 bases; J trimming: 0 bases; junction bases outside the gene matches: 3. This CDR3 is CASSEMRGSTDTQYF. CDR3 DNA: TGTGCCAGCAGTGAGATGCGGGGGAGCACAGATACGCAGTATTTT.

This clonotype was detected a few times. The CDR3, as DNA: TGTGCCAGCAGCTCAGGCCGGGCCGCAAACAACTACGAGCAGTACTTC. It encodes CASSSGRAANNYEQYF. V gene TRBV7-2 combines with J gene TRBJ2-7; D call uncertain. Germline V gene lookup returns CDR1 SGHTA and CDR2 FQGNSA. This CDR3 has 16 residues. Between the trimmed V and J ends, which lost 4 bases and 3 bases, there was a span of 19 bases.

This clonotype was seen more than once but under ten times. The rearrangement joins TRBV2 to TRBJ2-1; 15 nucleotides match TRBD2. This CDR3 has 15 residues. J gave up 8 bases and V 6 bases, and 5 bases lay outside the gene matches. The germline CDR1 and CDR2 sequences are SNHLY and FYNNEI. CDR3 protein: CASREGLAGGDEQFF. CDR3 sequence (DNA): TGTGCCAGCAGGGAGGGACTAGCGGGAGGAGATGAGCAGTTCTTC.

This clonotype occurred a few times. This rearrangement joins TRBV6-1 to TRBJ2-3; TRBD1 matches 8 bases. This CDR3 region has 16 residues. Germline CDR1 MNHNS, CDR2 SASEGT. V gave up 7 bases and J gave up 1 base; unmatched junction bases: 10. The CDR3 region is CASISQGAQGTDTQYF. The CDR3 DNA reads as TGTGCCAGCATCAGCCAGGGGGCGCAAGGCACAGATACGCAGTATTTT.

The V gene is TRBV24-1, the J gene TRBJ2-2; D not certain. This CDR3 spans 15 amino acids. The V and J ends lost 0 bases and 4 bases respectively, with 8 bases between them. CDR1 is KGHDR, CDR2 SFDVKD, per germline. The CDR3 sequence is CATSDLLRSTGELFF. The DNA for the CDR3 is TGTGCCACCAGTGATTTGCTACGTTCCACCGGGGAGCTGTTTTTT.

This clonotype counts as medium-sized. This sequence joins TRBV28 and TRBJ2-5; 9 nucleotides agree with TRBD1. Germline lookup yields CDR1 MDHEN and CDR2 SYDVKM. The CDR3 loop spans 14 amino acids. With 6 bases clipped from V and 2 bases from J, the junction kept 4 bases outside the gene matches. The CDR3 DNA is TGTGCCAGCAGCTCCGACAGGGGGCAAGAGACCCAGTACTTC. Residues: CASSSDRGQETQYF.

As for this clonotype: The junction shows a germline mismatch at one end, possibly a read error. The chain recombines TRBV25-1 with TRBJ2-3; 11 bases agree with TRBD2. Per the germline V gene, CDR1 is MGHDK and CDR2 is SYGVNS. This CDR3 spans 14 amino acids. The CDR3 sequence is CASSESSGGYTQYF. The CDR3 DNA reads as TGTGCCAGCAGTGAGTCTAGCGGGGGGTATACTCAGTATTTT.

On this clonotype: A junction end diverges from the germline sequence, so it may reflect a read error. CDR3 coding DNA: TGTGCCAGCAGCAGGGCAGGGTCCTCCGAGCAGTACTTC. Protein: CASSRAGSSEQYF. The chain couples TRBV6-1 to TRBJ2-7, with a tentative D call TRBD1 (5 bases). Germline-derived CDR1 and CDR2 are MNHNS and SASEGT. The CDR3 extends over 13 amino acids.

Notes on this clonotype: An end of the junction does not agree with germline; a read error may underlie this. The CDR3 coding sequence is TGCAGTGCTAAAAGACAATACTACTACGGCTACACCTTC. Its protein is CSAKRQYYYGYTF. The gene calls are TRBV20-1 and TRBJ1-2, with D unclear. The CDR3 length is 13 residues. Germline values: CDR1 DFQATT, CDR2 SNEGSKA (reference sequence).

V usage is TRBV27 and J usage is TRBJ2-2; D uncertain. V was shortened by 2 bases and J by 4 bases, with 8 bases between the two germline ends. CDR3 length equals 14 residues. The germline V gene encodes CDR1 MNHEY and CDR2 SMNVEV (reference sequence). The CDR3: CASSLNSFTGELFF. CDR3 DNA sequence: TGTGCCAGCAGTTTAAACAGTTTCACCGGGGAGCTGTTTTTT.

In this sample, this clonotype turned up many times. CDR3 coding DNA: TGTGCCAGCAGCGAGCTAGCGGGCGTATACAATGAGCAGTTCTTC. It encodes CASSELAGVYNEQFF. This rearrangement joins TRBV7-3 to TRBJ2-1; 8 positions match TRBD2. With V trimmed by 5 bases and J by 4 bases, 7 bases remained unmatched. Germline lookup yields CDR1 SGHTA and CDR2 FQGTGA. This CDR3 has 15 residues. Combining the CDR3 with reference TRBV7-3 and TRBJ2-1 gives the whole variable domain GAGVSQTPSNKVTEKGKYVELRCDPISGHTALYWYRQSLGQGPEFLIYFQGTGAADDSGLPNDRFFAVRPEGSVSTLKIQRTERGDSAVYLCASSELAGVYNEQFFGPGTRLTVL.

This clonotype was found a few times. The chain uses TRBV2 and TRBJ2-7, with 8 bases fitting TRBD2. The CDR3 length is 13 residues. V gave up 6 bases and J gave up 5 bases; unmatched junction bases: 6. Looked up from germline, CDR1 is SNHLY and CDR2 is FYNNEI. The DNA of the CDR3 is TGTGCCAGCAGGGGACTAGGGAGGAACGAGCAGTACTTC. Protein: CASRGLGRNEQYF.

This chain connects TRBV11-3 to TRBJ2-1; D uncertain. The CDR3 covers 16 residues. With 0 bases removed from V and 0 bases from J, the gap between germline ends came to 9 bases. CDR1 and CDR2 (germline): SGHNT, YENEEA. Written as DNA, the CDR3 is TGTGCCAGCAGCTTAGATCTCGACAACTCCTACAATGAGCAGTTCTTC. Its translation: CASSLDLDNSYNEQFF.

CDR3 nucleotides: TGTGCCAGCAGCCGACAGGGGGACCCCTACGAGCAGTACTTC. The encoded protein is CASSRQGDPYEQYF. This chain uses TRBV11-1 with TRBJ2-7; 9 positions agree with TRBD1. Germline V lookup: CDR1 SGHAT, CDR2 FQDESV (reference sequence). CDR3 length: 14 amino acids. V shed 5 bases and J 2 bases; nucleotides not matched to a gene: 4.

Worth noting for this clonotype: With a much larger clone just one base away, this may be a read error. The chain combines TRBV6-2 or TRBV6-3 with TRBJ1-2, with 7 bases fitting TRBD1. This CDR3 contains 14 residues. V was clipped by 7 bases and J by 4 bases; unmatched bases: 9. Germline V lookup: CDR1 MNHEY, CDR2 SVGEGT. The CDR3 DNA follows: TGTGCCAGCATTTGGAGGGGGCTCGGCTATGGCTACACCTTC. This sequence encodes CASIWRGLGYGYTF.

The V call is TRBV20-1, the J call TRBJ1-2; weak D call: TRBD1 (6 bases). CDR1 is DFQATT, CDR2 SNEGSKA, per germline (reference sequence). Trimming removed 2 bases at V and 3 bases at J, with 7 bases between. The CDR3 runs to 12 residues. The CDR3 here is CSARNRDYGYTF. In DNA form, the CDR3 reads TGCAGTGCTAGAAACAGGGACTATGGCTACACCTTC.

This chain joins TRBV30 and TRBJ1-5; 8 nucleotides agree with TRBD1. Trimming removed 3 bases from V and 4 bases from J; junction bases left unmatched: 8. The CDR3 runs 15 residues. Germline V gene lookup returns CDR1 GTSNPN and CDR2 SVGIG (reference sequence). Written as DNA, the CDR3 is TGTGCCTGGAGGATACAGGGGGGGCCGAATCAGCCCCAGCATTTT. Protein: CAWRIQGGPNQPQHF. Filled out from reference TRBV30 and TRBJ1-5, the complete variable domain reads SQTIHQWPATLVQPVGSPLSLECTVEGTSNPNLYWYRQAAGRGLQLLFYSVGIGQISSEVPQNLSASRPQDRQFILSSKKLLLSDSGFYLCAWRIQGGPNQPQHFGDGTRLSIL.

This clonotype is medium-sized (0.01 to 0.1%). The genes are TRBV28 and TRBJ2-7; TRBD2 matches 8 bases. J gave up 1 base and V 2 bases, and 4 bases lay outside the gene matches. The CDR3 contains 15 residues. Germline V gives CDR1 MDHEN, CDR2 SYDVKM. In DNA form, the CDR3 reads TGTGCCAGCAGTTTACCGACTAGCGCTTCCTACGAGCAGTACTTC. As protein: CASSLPTSASYEQYF.

CDR3: CASSDPGTGWGEQYF. The DNA of the CDR3 is TGTGCCAGCAGTGACCCCGGGACAGGGTGGGGCGAGCAGTACTTC. This chain joins TRBV6-1 and TRBJ2-7; TRBD1 agrees at 9 bases. Trimming at V came to 3 bases and at J to 6 bases, leaving 9 bases not matched to a gene. This CDR3 contains 15 residues. Germline V gene lookup returns CDR1 MNHNS and CDR2 SASEGT.

The chain is built from TRBV6-1 and TRBJ2-1, with D possibly matching TRBD1 (7 bases). V shed 3 bases and J shed 0 bases, with 21 bases lying between them. Germline V gives CDR1 MNHNS, CDR2 SASEGT. The CDR3 sequence is 19 residues long. In DNA, the CDR3 is TGTGCCAGCAGTGACTTTTACAGGGGAGGCTGGCGCTCCTACAATGAGCAGTTCTTC. This gives the protein CASSDFYRGGWRSYNEQFF.

This clonotype appeared many times. The V and J genes are TRBV5-1 and TRBJ2-5, with D hard to call. The CDR3 covers 15 residues. V shed 4 bases and J shed 0 bases, with 13 bases lying between them. Germline V gene lookup returns CDR1 SGHRS and CDR2 YFSETQ. CDR3 sequence (DNA): TGCGCCAGCAGCAAGGTAGGGCAGTACCAAGAGACCCAGTACTTC. As protein: CASSKVGQYQETQYF.

As for this clonotype: A much larger clone is a single base away; this may be a read error. The chain recombines TRBV12-3 or TRBV12-4 with TRBJ2-3; D not certain. V was pared by 3 bases and J by 10 bases, with 11 bases between. CDR3 size: 12 residues. CDR3 in amino acids: CASSFGFGAQYF. For the CDR3, the DNA is TGTGCCAGCAGTTTTGGGTTTGGTGCGCAGTATTTT.

The table lists this clonotype with a few counts. A far larger clone is one nucleotide away, so this likely arose from a read error. The chain has TRBV6-6 and TRBJ2-1; 11 positions agree with TRBD2. There are 17 residues in the CDR3. The junction had 5 bases not matched to a gene; V was cut back by 0 bases and J by 4 bases. Germline lookup yields CDR1 MNHNY and CDR2 SVGAGI (reference sequence). CDR3 sequence: CASSYSGLAVVYNEQFF. The DNA for the CDR3 is TGTGCCAGCAGTTACTCGGGACTAGCGGTAGTGTACAATGAGCAGTTCTTC.